This T cell receptor beta chain appears in the sequencing data of a study of T cell repertoires in ileal Crohn's disease. Turning to the study itself: Postoperative therapy was given to about half: more than 10 thiopurines, 15 to 20 anti-TNF agents. Study-wide results and limits: Postoperative endoscopy occurred within one year, median about 7.3 months. Compared with non-smokers, active smokers at surgery showed more clonal expansions.

Time point indicated: neoterminal ileum biopsy at postoperative endoscopy, about 6 months after surgery. The CDR3 runs 16 residues. The V and J ends lost 2 bases and 8 bases, in that order; junction bases with no gene match: 13. Per the germline V gene, CDR1 is SGHTA and CDR2 is FQGNSA. On this clone itself: Its antigen is still unknown.

TCRdb's copy holds only in-frame clones and misses some; the assay was immunoSEQ multiplex PCR. The sample has more than 10,000 clones, about 81% seen once. Source material: ileal tissue. The receptor was derived from an adult with Crohn's disease. This chain joins TRBV7-2 and TRBJ1-2, with 8 bases matching TRBD1. The CDR3 sequence is CASSLTGQGVVRGYTF. CDR3 in DNA: TGTGCCAGCAGCTTAACCGGACAGGGAGTCGTAAGGGGCTACACCTTC.